This TCR beta chain originates from a study of Ad26.COV2.S vaccination and SARS-CoV-2 variants. Study-level points and caveats: Using TCR breadth and depth analyses may have led to underestimated total T cell responses. Substantial post-vaccination breadth of spike-specific CD8+ and CD4+ T cell responses was reported.

V gave up 2 bases and J gave up 3 bases; unmatched junction bases: 4. There are 15 residues in the CDR3. Germline CDR1 and CDR2: MNHNY and SVGAGI (reference sequence). Details on this clone: Antigen: not known.

Treatment defined: roughly 19 received Ad26.COV2.S at low or high dose, single or two shots; 5 received placebo; per-sample allocation not given. Sampling occurred on day 63 after the first vaccine or placebo injection. TCRdb keeps only in-frame clones here, not all; method: immunoSEQ multiplex PCR. The table records about 280,000 clones, approximately 87% of them present only once. The sequence was collected from a person between 18 and 59 years old who received the Ad26.COV2.S COVID-19 vaccine or a placebo. This material consisted of peripheral blood, taken in a trial of Ad26.COV2.S vaccine versus placebo. This chain uses TRBV6-6 with TRBJ1-1; TRBD1 matches at 9 bases. CDR3 region: CASSYPDRGHTEAFF. CDR3 sequence (DNA): TGTGCCAGCAGTTACCCGGACAGGGGTCACACTGAAGCTTTCTTT.